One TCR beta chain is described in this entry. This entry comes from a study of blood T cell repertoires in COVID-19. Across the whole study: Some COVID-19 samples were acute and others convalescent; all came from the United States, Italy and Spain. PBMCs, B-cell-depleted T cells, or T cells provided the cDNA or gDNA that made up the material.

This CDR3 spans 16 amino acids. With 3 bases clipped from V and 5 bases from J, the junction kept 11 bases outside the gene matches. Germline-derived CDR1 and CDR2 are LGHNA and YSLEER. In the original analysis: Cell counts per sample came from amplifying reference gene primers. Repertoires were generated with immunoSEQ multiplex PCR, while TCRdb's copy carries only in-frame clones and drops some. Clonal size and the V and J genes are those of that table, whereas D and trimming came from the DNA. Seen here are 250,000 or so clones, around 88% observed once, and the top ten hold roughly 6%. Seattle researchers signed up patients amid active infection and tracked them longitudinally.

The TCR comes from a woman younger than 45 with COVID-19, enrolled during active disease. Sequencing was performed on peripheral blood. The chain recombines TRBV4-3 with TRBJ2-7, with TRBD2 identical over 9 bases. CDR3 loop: CASSQSFSGSHNEQYV. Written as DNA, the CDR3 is TGCGCCAGCAGCCAGTCCTTTAGCGGGAGTCACAACGAGCAGTACGTC.